These 4 T cell receptor beta chains were all obtained from the same sample, sequenced in a study of cytomegalovirus exposure and HLA in healthy donors. A multiplex PCR was run with 60 Vbeta primers and 13 Jbeta primers. Clones were sequenced by immunoSEQ multiplex PCR, and TCRdb holds only the in-frame ones, with some missing. The sample lists roughly 140,000 clones; about three fifths were seen once. The sequenced sample consisted of PBMCs. The source is a woman aged 55-70 years in good health and CMV-seropositive.

The chain couples TRBV4-3 to TRBJ2-5; D possibly corresponds to TRBD1 (6 bases). The V gene lost 4 bases and the J gene lost 4 bases, with 10 bases spanning the gap. Germline CDR1 reads LGHNA; CDR2 reads YSLEER. The CDR3 is 13 amino acids. CDR3 amino acids: CASSRGQRETQYF. CDR3 nucleotide sequence: TGCGCCAGCAGCCGCGGACAGAGAGAGACCCAGTACTTC.

This clone is a singleton in its sample. The chain carries TRBV5-1 and TRBJ1-2; TRBD1 is a possible D gene (6 bases). This CDR3 has 17 residues. Looked up from germline, CDR1 is SGHRS and CDR2 is YFSETQ. Trimming cost V 4 bases and J 0 bases, with 19 bases left between them. CDR3 nucleotide sequence: TGCGCCAGCAGCCCTGCTGCAGGGGCCAACCCTAACTATGGCTACACCTTC. This sequence encodes CASSPAAGANPNYGYTF. The full variable domain, rest sourced from reference TRBV5-1 and TRBJ1-2, is KAGVTQTPRYLIKTRGQQVTLSCSPISGHRSVSWYQQTPGQGLQFLFEYFSETQRNKGNFPGRFSGRQFSNSRSEMNVSTLELGDSALYLCASSPAAGANPNYGYTFGSGTRLTVV.

Concerning this clone: Germline and junction disagree at one end, which may indicate a read error. The chain carries TRBV7-8 and TRBJ1-2, with a possible D match to TRBD1 (6 bases). The CDR3 loop spans 14 amino acids. CDR1 and CDR2 from the germline V gene are SGHVS and FQNEAQ. The CDR3 sequence is CASSLAPGDSGYIF. For the CDR3, the DNA is TGTGCCAGCAGCTTAGCGCCAGGGGATAGTGGCTACATCTTC.

This chain joins TRBV7-2 and TRBJ1-5; 10 bases are shared with TRBD1. Germline CDR1 and CDR2: SGHTA and FQGNSA. Trimming cost V 5 bases and J 7 bases; bases outside gene matches: 11. CDR3 length equals 16 residues. This CDR3 reads CASSPRTGTGAQPQHF. DNA for the CDR3: TGTGCCAGCAGCCCCCGCACCGGGACAGGGGCCCAGCCCCAGCATTTT. Full variable domain (missing parts from reference TRBV7-2 and TRBJ1-5): GAGVSQSPSNKVTEKGKDVELRCDPISGHTALYWYRQSLGQGLEFLIYFQGNSAPDKSGLPSDRFSAERTGGSVSTLTIQRTQQEDSAVYLCASSPRTGTGAQPQHFGDGTRLSIL.